This T cell receptor beta chain comes out of a study of glioma-infiltrating T cells. Notes on the study in general: Non-neoplastic patients had below-expected tissue-blood divergence, while all gliomas exceeded expectation. Tissue and blood shared very few CDR3 sequences.

Of note for this clonotype: Antigen specificity is unknown.

Trimming shortened V by 2 bases and J by 4 bases, and 16 bases separated the two germline ends. This CDR3 comprises 16 residues. Germline loops: CDR1 MNHEY, CDR2 SMNVEV (reference sequence). TCR alpha and beta CDR3 regions were amplified from RNA using iRepertoire nested multiplex PCR. TCRdb redid the calling of the multiplex PCR reads with MiXCR, one entry per CDR3 protein. The table lists under 20,000 distinct CDR3 sequences, more than 45% of them singletons. The chain employs TRBV27 and TRBJ2-3; D is unclear. The sequence derives from a human donor with low-grade glioma or glioblastoma, undergoing nonglioma brain surgery, or in good health (not recorded which). The sample taken for sequencing was glioma tissue, nonneoplastic brain tissue, or PBMCs (not recorded which). The DNA for the CDR3 is TGTGCCAGCAGTTTAGAATCCGGGCTAACGGCAGATACGCAGTATTTT. It yields the protein CASSLESGLTADTQYF.